These 21 T cell receptor beta chains share one sample of origin, sequenced in a study of shared clonotypes between healthy human individuals. Clones were sequenced by immunoSEQ multiplex PCR, and TCRdb holds only the in-frame ones, with some missing. The sample shows about 2 million clones, roughly 95% of them seen only once. Selected positively for CCR7 and CD45RO-negative, naive CD8 cells excluded terminally differentiated effector memory CD45RA+ cells. The specimen was naive CD8+ T cells sorted from blood. These receptors were collected from a young man in good health.

The chain recombines TRBV7-9 with TRBJ2-1; 11 positions agree with TRBD1. This CDR3 has 18 residues. The germline CDR1 and CDR2 sequences are SEHNR and FQNEAQ (reference sequence). Losses at the gene ends were 5 bases for V and 6 bases for J; bases not matched to a gene: 15. The CDR3 DNA reads TGTGCCAGCAGCCGACTCGCCTTGGACAGGGGGCTTAGCAATGAGCAGTTCTTC. Translated, it gives CASSRLALDRGLSNEQFF.

The rearrangement links TRBV9 to TRBJ2-1, with 7 bases identical to TRBD2. The junction had 5 bases not matched to a gene; V was cut back by 4 bases and J by 4 bases. This CDR3 is 14 amino acids long. Germline V CDR1 and CDR2: SGDLS, YYNGEE. CDR3 sequence reads: CASSPRDYYNEQFF. Written as DNA, the CDR3 is TGTGCCAGCAGCCCCCGGGACTATTACAATGAGCAGTTCTTC.

The CDR3 bases are TGTGCCAGCAGCTCGGGACAGGGGGTAGAGACCCAGTACTTC. This encodes CASSSGQGVETQYF. The rearrangement uses TRBV7-6 and TRBJ2-5; 11 bases fit TRBD1. The V and J ends lost 4 bases and 4 bases, in that order; junction bases with no gene match: 2. The CDR3 is 14 residues long. From germline, CDR1 is SGHVS and CDR2 FNYEAQ.

The chain employs TRBV19 and TRBJ2-3; D uncertain. Germline CDR1 is LNHDA and CDR2 is SQIVND (reference sequence). The CDR3 spans 13 residues. V gave up 6 bases and J gave up 6 bases, with 13 bases separating them. CDR3 protein: CASSLIPLDTQYF. CDR3 nucleotides: TGTGCCAGTAGCCTAATACCCCTTGATACGCAGTATTTT.

The V call is TRBV4-1, the J call TRBJ2-2; D might be TRBD1 (6 bases). The V gene lost 2 bases and the J gene lost 1 base, with 11 bases spanning the gap. In germline, CDR1 is MGHRA, CDR2 YSYEKL. This CDR3 region has 16 residues. This CDR3 is CASSQWPGENTGELFF. CDR3 coding DNA: TGCGCCAGCAGCCAATGGCCAGGGGAGAACACCGGGGAGCTGTTTTTT.

Worth noting for this clone: The same CDR3 is also encoded by other DNA sequences in this sample. The rearrangement uses TRBV19 and TRBJ2-7; tentative D call: TRBD2 (6 bases). Germline lookup yields CDR1 LNHDA and CDR2 SQIVND (reference sequence). Trimming left V 3 bases short and J 1 base short, with 13 bases between. This CDR3 spans 15 amino acids. The CDR3 reads CASSIGGTASYEQYF. In DNA, the CDR3 is TGTGCCAGTAGTATCGGCGGGACTGCATCCTACGAGCAGTACTTC.

The CDR3 coding sequence is TGTGCCAGCAGCTTACTAGCGGGGGGGCCCTTTGGAGATACGCAGTATTTT. This translates into CASSLLAGGPFGDTQYF. The chain employs TRBV5-6 and TRBJ2-3; TRBD2 agrees at 13 bases. This CDR3 region has 17 residues. In germline, CDR1 is SGHDT, CDR2 YYEEEE. V lost 2 bases, J lost 5 bases, and 8 bases stayed unmatched.

This sequence joins TRBV12-5 and TRBJ2-2; 7 bases are shared with TRBD1. Germline V gene lookup returns CDR1 LGHNT and CDR2 FRNRAP. This CDR3 contains 14 residues. Trimming took 3 bases from V and 7 from J; bases not matched to a gene: 5. The CDR3 loop is CASGLRTGLGELFF. CDR3 nucleotide sequence: TGTGCTAGTGGTTTAAGGACAGGTCTCGGGGAGCTGTTTTTT.

This clone was counted a single time. The V and J genes are TRBV7-2 and TRBJ2-7; D gene ambiguous. From germline, CDR1 is SGHTA and CDR2 FQGNSA. Trimming stripped 5 bases from V and 2 bases from J, with 13 bases between. CDR3 length: 14 residues. As DNA, the CDR3 is TGTGCCAGCAGCCCAACTACGTTTGCCTACGAGCAGTACTTC. This encodes CASSPTTFAYEQYF. Together with reference TRBV7-2 and TRBJ2-7, the CDR3 gives the full variable domain: GAGVSQSPSNKVTEKGKDVELRCDPISGHTALYWYRQSLGQGLEFLIYFQGNSAPDKSGLPSDRFSAERTGGSVSTLTIQRTQQEDSAVYLCASSPTTFAYEQYFGPGTRLTVT.

The chain employs TRBV9 and TRBJ1-5; D call uncertain. Germline V gene data show CDR1 as SGDLS and CDR2 as YYNGEE. The CDR3 is made up of 14 amino acids. The V gene lost 3 bases and the J gene lost 3 bases, with 10 bases spanning the gap. The CDR3 loop reads CASSEDGDNQPQHF. Written as DNA, the CDR3 is TGTGCCAGCAGCGAAGACGGAGACAATCAGCCCCAGCATTTT.

This chain uses TRBV28 with TRBJ2-5; the D gene is possibly TRBD1 (5 bases). Trimming cost V 1 base and J 5 bases, with 11 bases left between them. CDR1 is MDHEN and CDR2 is SYDVKM in the germline V gene. The CDR3 contains 14 residues. The CDR3 DNA is TGTGCCAGCAGTTTATCCCCAGGGATGGAGACCCAGTACTTC. Translating gives CASSLSPGMETQYF.

The chain carries TRBV6-1 and TRBJ2-7, with D possibly being TRBD2 (5 bases). Per germline, CDR1 MNHNS and CDR2 SASEGT. CDR3 size: 10 residues. Trimming pared 10 bases from V and 6 bases from J, leaving 10 bases between. The CDR3 spells CATREGEQYF. CDR3 bases: TGTGCCACGAGGGAAGGCGAGCAGTACTTC.

This clone has only one observation. Other DNA variants within this sample encode the same CDR3. This chain connects TRBV9 to TRBJ2-7; no firm D call. The V and J ends lost 3 bases and 1 base respectively, with 5 bases between them. The CDR3 runs 12 residues. Germline V gene lookup returns CDR1 SGDLS and CDR2 YYNGEE. CDR3 DNA sequence: TGTGCCAGCAGCGGCGATTCCTACGAGCAGTACTTC. Translating gives CASSGDSYEQYF.

The V call is TRBV28, the J call TRBJ1-5; D possibly corresponds to TRBD1 (5 bases). The V gene's germline CDR1 is MDHEN and CDR2 SYDVKM. The germline V and J ends were trimmed by 6 bases and 4 bases, with 13 bases remaining between them. The CDR3 has 14 amino acids. The CDR3 bases are TGTGCCAGCAGCCGTAGGGGCGGGAATCAGCCCCAGCATTTT. Its protein product is CASSRRGGNQPQHF.

The rearrangement links TRBV7-9 to TRBJ1-1, with 10 bases that match TRBD1. This CDR3 region has 16 residues. The J segment lost 4 bases and the V segment lost 2 bases, leaving 7 bases of the junction unmatched. Germline values: CDR1 SEHNR, CDR2 FQNEAQ (reference sequence). The CDR3 DNA is TGTGCCAGCAGCTTATGGACAGGGGGGATTGGCACTGAAGCTTTCTTT. Translation: CASSLWTGGIGTEAFF.

This chain connects TRBV5-1 to TRBJ2-7; D might be TRBD2 (5 bases). The V end was cut by 4 bases, the J end by 3 bases, with 17 bases between. Germline V gives CDR1 SGHRS, CDR2 YFSETQ. The CDR3 runs 15 residues. The CDR3 region has the DNA TGCGCCAGCAGCCACCCCGGGGTGGGTGTCTACGAGCAGTACTTC. Translated, it gives CASSHPGVGVYEQYF.

This chain connects TRBV2 to TRBJ2-7, with 7 bases fitting TRBD2. With V trimmed by 6 bases and J by 2 bases, 4 bases remained unmatched. Germline CDR1 is SNHLY and CDR2 is FYNNEI. The CDR3 runs to 13 residues. The CDR3 loop reads CASRGGAAYEQYF. As DNA, the CDR3 is TGTGCCAGCAGGGGAGGGGCGGCCTACGAGCAGTACTTC.

This rearrangement joins TRBV4-1 to TRBJ2-1; D may be TRBD2 (5 bases). This CDR3 has 15 residues. Germline CDR1 and CDR2: MGHRA and YSYEKL. The ends were cut back, 0 bases at V and 7 bases at J, with 13 bases in the middle. CDR3 amino acids: CASSQDQGSQNEQFF. In DNA, the CDR3 is TGCGCCAGCAGCCAAGATCAAGGGAGCCAAAATGAGCAGTTCTTC.

The genes are TRBV11-2 and TRBJ2-2; 7 bases line up with TRBD2. V was clipped by 7 bases and J by 4 bases; unmatched bases: 6. There are 14 residues in the CDR3. The germline V gene has CDR1 SGHAT and CDR2 FQNNGV. The CDR3, as DNA: TGTGCCAGCACCCAGGGAGGGCTCACCGGGGAGCTGTTTTTT. Translating gives CASTQGGLTGELFF. Variable domain in full (rest from reference TRBV11-2 and TRBJ2-2): EAGVAQSPRYKIIEKRQSVAFWCNPISGHATLYWYQQILGQGPKLLIQFQNNGVVDDSQLPKDRFSAERLKGVDSTLKIQPAKLEDSAVYLCASTQGGLTGELFFGEGSRLTVL.

The V gene is TRBV6-5, the J gene TRBJ2-5; weak D call: TRBD1 (6 bases). Germline CDR1 and CDR2: MNHEY and SVGAGI. With 5 bases removed from V and 2 bases from J, the gap between germline ends came to 12 bases. This CDR3 has 14 residues. The chain's CDR3 is CASSETGSQETQYF. The CDR3 DNA follows: TGTGCCAGCAGTGAGACAGGCTCACAAGAGACCCAGTACTTC.

This clone is a singleton in its sample. This chain uses TRBV27 with TRBJ2-7; 9 nucleotides agree with TRBD2. CDR3 length equals 14 residues. Germline V gene data show CDR1 as MNHEY and CDR2 as SMNVEV (reference sequence). V was clipped by 9 bases and J by 3 bases; unmatched bases: 9. The CDR3 bases are TGTGCCAGAGAAAAAGGTAGCGGGAGCTACGAGCAGTACTTC. This gives the protein CAREKGSGSYEQYF.